What follows are 22 T cell receptor beta chains derived from one specimen sequenced in a study of blood T cell repertoires in COVID-19. Libraries were prepared by immunoSEQ multiplex PCR; TCRdb keeps only in-frame clonotypes and omits some of them. Of 150,000 to 170,000 clones listed, 70% to 85% are singletons. Sequenced sample: peripheral blood. The source is a man aged 55 to 69 with COVID-19, enrolled during active disease.

The CDR3 reads CASSFGDSPLHF. CDR3 sequence (DNA): TGTGCCAGCAGCTTCGGAGATTCACCCCTCCACTTT. The gene calls are TRBV11-2 and TRBJ1-6, with D hard to call. Between the trimmed V and J ends, which lost 3 bases and 8 bases, there was a span of 5 bases. Germline CDR1 SGHAT, CDR2 FQNNGV. The CDR3 has 12 residues.

This chain joins TRBV9 and TRBJ2-1, with a weak D call TRBD2 (6 bases). Germline V gives CDR1 SGDLS, CDR2 YYNGEE. This CDR3 region has 15 residues. V was clipped by 1 base and J by 9 bases, with 17 bases between them. CDR3 bases: TGTGCCAGCAGCGTAACTAGCCAAAGAGGCGGTGAGCAGTTCTTC. It translates to CASSVTSQRGGEQFF.

V gene TRBV4-1 combines with J gene TRBJ1-2; possibly TRBD1 for D (6 bases). This CDR3 has 14 amino acids. Trimming left V 4 bases short and J 3 bases short, with 12 bases between. Germline-derived CDR1 and CDR2 are MGHRA and YSYEKL. This CDR3 reads CASSRGQTDYGYTF. The CDR3, as DNA: TGCGCCAGCAGCCGAGGACAGACCGACTATGGCTACACCTTC.

The J gene is TRBJ1-2, the V gene TRBV7-2; 11 bases are a match to TRBD1. With V trimmed by 5 bases and J by 4 bases, 9 bases remained unmatched. The germline CDR1 and CDR2 sequences are SGHTA and FQGNSA. The CDR3 is 16 residues long. DNA for the CDR3: TGTGCCAGCAGCCCTGGGCGGACAGGGGGCTTCTATGGCTACACCTTC. Protein sequence: CASSPGRTGGFYGYTF.

This clone has a handful of counts. The gene calls are TRBV11-3 and TRBJ2-1; the D gene is possibly TRBD1 (6 bases). V lost 5 bases to trimming and J lost 0 bases, with 14 bases between them. The CDR3 is 16 residues long. Germline lookup yields CDR1 SGHNT and CDR2 YENEEA. The CDR3 loop reads CASSDRQAPSYNEQFF. The DNA for the CDR3 is TGTGCCAGCAGCGACCGACAGGCCCCCTCCTACAATGAGCAGTTCTTC.

V usage is TRBV6-2 or TRBV6-3 and J usage is TRBJ2-7; 9 nucleotides align to TRBD2. This CDR3 spans 15 amino acids. The V and J ends lost 5 bases and 2 bases, in that order; junction bases with no gene match: 7. Germline-derived CDR1 and CDR2 are MNHEY and SVGEGT. In DNA, the CDR3 is TGTGCCAGCAGTGTTAGGGGACTAGCACCCTACGAGCAGTACTTC. This translates into CASSVRGLAPYEQYF.

The chain carries TRBV6-1 and TRBJ2-1; 7 positions agree with TRBD2. J gave up 15 bases and V 1 base, and 15 bases lay outside the gene matches. The germline V gene has CDR1 MNHNS and CDR2 SASEGT. CDR3 length: 15 residues. As DNA, the CDR3 is TGTGCCAGCAGTGAAGTGGCTAGCGGAGAGCGTGGGGGGTTCTTC. Its protein is CASSEVASGERGGFF.

The V and J genes are TRBV24-1 and TRBJ1-1; the match to TRBD1 covers 7 bases. V dropped 3 bases and J dropped 1; count of bases not matched to a gene: 7. The CDR3 contains 16 residues. From germline, CDR1 is KGHDR and CDR2 SFDVKD. The CDR3 bases are TGTGCCACCAGTGATCAGGACAGGCCCTCGAACACTGAAGCTTTCTTT. This gives the protein CATSDQDRPSNTEAFF.

The genes are TRBV25-1 and TRBJ1-4; no clear D. Germline CDR1 is MGHDK and CDR2 is SYGVNS. This CDR3 is built from 14 residues. V was trimmed by 3 bases and J by 0 bases, leaving 5 bases between them. CDR3 coding DNA: TGTGCCAGCAGTGAGCTAACAACTAATGAAAAACTGTTTTTT. As protein: CASSELTTNEKLFF.

This chain links TRBV27 with TRBJ2-7, with 10 bases that match TRBD1. CDR1 is MNHEY, CDR2 SMNVEV, per germline (reference sequence). This CDR3 is built from 17 residues. Germline trimming cut 2 bases from V and 3 bases from J; bases unmatched to any gene: 10. The CDR3 DNA follows: TGTGCCAGCAGTTTAAGGGGGGGACAGGGGTTTATCTACGAGCAGTACTTC. It yields the protein CASSLRGGQGFIYEQYF.

The CDR3 DNA follows: TGTGCCGCGGCGACAGGGTCGGGGATCTCTGGAAACACCATATATTTT. It translates to CAAATGSGISGNTIYF. The chain is built from TRBV28 and TRBJ1-3, with 7 bases lining up with TRBD1. Trimming took 11 bases from V and 0 from J; bases not matched to a gene: 13. From germline, CDR1 is MDHEN and CDR2 SYDVKM. The CDR3 runs 16 residues.

The J gene is TRBJ1-2, the V gene TRBV6-2 or TRBV6-3; D may be TRBD1 (5 bases). The CDR3 has 14 residues. With 6 bases removed from V and 0 bases from J, the gap between germline ends came to 11 bases. In germline, CDR1 is MNHEY, CDR2 SVGEGT. CDR3 residues: CASSRTPPNYGYTF. The DNA for the CDR3 is TGTGCCAGCAGCCGGACACCGCCTAACTATGGCTACACCTTC.

This sequence joins TRBV7-2 and TRBJ2-1; TRBD2 aligns across 10 bases. The V gene end was trimmed by 5 bases and the J gene end by 10 bases; junction bases not matched to a gene: 14. CDR3 length equals 16 residues. Germline CDR1 is SGHTA and CDR2 is FQGNSA. CDR3 bases: TGTGCCAGCAGCCCAGGGGCTAGCGGGGGAATAGGGGAGCAGTTCTTC. This translates into CASSPGASGGIGEQFF.

The chain recombines TRBV28 with TRBJ1-6, with D tentatively TRBD1 (6 bases). CDR3 length equals 13 residues. Trimming took off 3 bases at V and 13 bases at J, with 13 bases between the two ends. Germline V gene sequence: CDR1 MDHEN, CDR2 SYDVKM. CDR3 coding DNA: TGTGCCAGCAGTTTGGGGGGGCGCCTCCCCCTCCACTTT. Protein product: CASSLGGRLPLHF.

This clone has a single count. The gene calls are TRBV7-9 and TRBJ1-6; 9 bases are a match to TRBD1. CDR3 length equals 14 residues. Germline values: CDR1 SEHNR, CDR2 FQNEAQ (reference sequence). V dropped 5 bases and J dropped 9; count of bases not matched to a gene: 5. CDR3 loop: CASSLGQGTSPLHF. As DNA, the CDR3 is TGTGCCAGCAGCCTAGGACAGGGGACTTCACCCCTCCACTTT.

V is TRBV7-3 and J is TRBJ2-1; D uncertain. Germline-derived CDR1 and CDR2 are SGHTA and FQGTGA. The CDR3 contains 11 residues. Deletions cut 5 bases from V and 6 bases from J, with 5 bases between. CDR3 nucleotide sequence: TGTGCCAGCAGCCACGGCAATGAGCAGTTCTTC. Protein: CASSHGNEQFF.

The chain recombines TRBV28 with TRBJ1-5, with D possibly TRBD1 on 5 matching bases. The germline V gene has CDR1 MDHEN and CDR2 SYDVKM. This CDR3 has 15 residues. Trimming removed 4 bases at V and 4 bases at J, with 14 bases between. This CDR3 reads CASSSPGGENQPQHF. The CDR3 DNA reads TGTGCCAGCAGTTCCCCAGGAGGGGAAAATCAGCCCCAGCATTTT.

The gene calls are TRBV19 and TRBJ2-7; TRBD2 aligns across 12 bases. From germline, CDR1 is LNHDA and CDR2 SQIVND (reference sequence). V gave up 10 bases and J gave up 2 bases; unmatched junction bases: 6. The CDR3 has 14 amino acids. CDR3 sequence: CATQRTSGTYEQYF. Here the CDR3 DNA reads TGTGCCACTCAACGGACTAGCGGGACCTACGAGCAGTACTTC.

V is TRBV12-3 or TRBV12-4 and J is TRBJ2-5, with D perhaps TRBD1 (6 bases). V shed 6 bases and J shed 3 bases, with 11 bases lying between them. The CDR3 has 13 amino acids. The CDR3 region is CASSTYREETQYF. The CDR3 DNA reads as TGTGCCAGCAGCACATACAGGGAAGAGACCCAGTACTTC.

This chain joins TRBV29-1 and TRBJ1-1; tentatively, D is TRBD1 (6 bases). The germline CDR1 and CDR2 sequences are SQVTM and ANQGSEA. This CDR3 is built from 13 residues. The germline V and J ends were trimmed by 6 bases and 3 bases, with 14 bases remaining between them. In DNA, the CDR3 is TGCAGCGTCAAGGGACACCGGGACACTGAAGCTTTCTTT. Protein: CSVKGHRDTEAFF. The whole variable domain, remainder taken from reference TRBV29-1 and TRBJ1-1, is SAVISQKPSRDICQRGTSLTIQCQVDSQVTMMFWYRQQPGQSLTLIATANQGSEATYESGFVIDKFPISRPNLTFSTLTVSNMSPEDSSIYLCSVKGHRDTEAFFGQGTRLTVV.

This sequence joins TRBV2 and TRBJ1-1; 8 nucleotides match TRBD1. Unmatched junction bases numbered 7, after V lost 5 bases and J lost 5 bases. Germline-derived CDR1 and CDR2 are SNHLY and FYNNEI. This CDR3 has 14 residues. Here the CDR3 reads CASSQDRVTTEAFF. As DNA, the CDR3 is TGTGCCAGCAGTCAGGACAGGGTAACAACTGAAGCTTTCTTT.

V is TRBV18 and J is TRBJ1-5; perhaps TRBD1 as D (5 bases). The ends were cut back, 3 bases at V and 0 bases at J, with 12 bases in the middle. CDR1 and CDR2 from the germline V gene are KGHSH and LQKENI. This CDR3 is built from 16 residues. The CDR3 sequence is CASSPFGRGSNQPQHF. The CDR3 DNA sequence: TGTGCCAGCTCACCCTTCGGGAGGGGTAGCAATCAGCCCCAGCATTTT.